These T cell receptor beta chains were read from a single sample in a study of breast tumors, draining lymph nodes, adjacent tissues. TCRdb redid the calling of the multiplex PCR reads with MiXCR, one entry per CDR3 protein. The table shows more than 50,000 distinct CDR3 sequences, with less than 45% occurring only once. Sequencing input: breast tumor tissue. The receptors come from a female donor with breast cancer. Some clones in this sample may be carry-over from other donors' samples. CDR3s leave out the opening cysteine and the closing phenylalanine or tryptophan.

j_call v_call cdr3_aa
TRBJ2-3 TRBV20-1 SARTSGSSTDTQY
TRBJ1-5 TRBV7-2 ASSLSPSWGGRYYEH
TRBJ1-1 TRBV6-6 ASSYSPGLSMNTEAF
TRBJ2-3 TRBV20-1 SARVASGSLSTDTQY
TRBJ2-3 TRBV5-4 ASSLFTRTDTQY
TRBJ2-5 TRBV20-1 SARLHGETPY
TRBJ1-6 TRBV28 ASSAGSYNSPLH
TRBJ1-3 TRBV9 ASSSRGRISDSGNTIY
TRBJ2-1 TRBV6-6 ASSYLRLYNEQF
TRBJ1-2 TRBV15 ATSRDMGGGYGYT
TRBJ2-5 TRBV5-1 ASSPGREETQY
TRBJ1-5 TRBV4-1 ASSQGGHQPQH
TRBJ2-2 TRBV19 ASSIWATGELF
TRBJ2-7 TRBV7-9 ASSLKGGWLEQY
TRBJ1-4 TRBV5-4 ASSLTDYNEQFFGPGNEKLF
TRBJ1-2 TRBV18 ASSHRFYGYT
TRBJ1-4 TRBV5-5 ASSLFGTGNEKLF
TRBJ2-7 TRBV10-3 AIRRESGYEQY
TRBJ2-2 TRBV5-1 ASIGSGGYGELF
TRBJ1-3 TRBV12-3/TRBV12-4 ASRPGNSGNTIY
TRBJ1-4 TRBV6-6 ASSQLGYEKLF
- TRBV20-1 SGAGGVEQF
TRBJ1-2 TRBV6-5 ASSYRPRYGYT
TRBJ2-1 TRBV20-1 SAINTGVGTDTQF
TRBJ2-7 TRBV20-1 SASANSYEQY
TRBJ2-5 TRBV7-8 ASSDSGDQETQY
TRBJ2-5 TRBV7-9 ASSPSGTGGGKTQY
TRBJ2-4 TRBV19 ASSIEGPGTSGTKNIQY
TRBJ1-6 TRBV20-1 SARVGTVANPLH
TRBJ1-2 TRBV7-9 ASSLALGASNYGYT
TRBJ1-5 TRBV2 ASSERSSGGKEH
TRBJ2-5 TRBV20-1 SATPISGGPETQY
TRBJ2-7 TRBV27 ASSPTGFSYEQY
TRBJ2-5 TRBV7-6 ASSSYTGTSVKTQY
TRBJ2-1 TRBV12-3/TRBV12-4 ASSLSGGYNEQF